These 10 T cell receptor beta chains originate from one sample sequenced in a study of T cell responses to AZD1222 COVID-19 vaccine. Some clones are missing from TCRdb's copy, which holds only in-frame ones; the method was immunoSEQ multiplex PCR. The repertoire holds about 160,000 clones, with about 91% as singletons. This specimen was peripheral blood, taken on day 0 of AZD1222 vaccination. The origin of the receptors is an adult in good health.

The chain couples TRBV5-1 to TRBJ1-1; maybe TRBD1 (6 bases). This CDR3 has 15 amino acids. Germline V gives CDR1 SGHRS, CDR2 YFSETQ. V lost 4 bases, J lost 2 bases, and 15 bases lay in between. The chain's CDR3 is CASSPELGGNTEAFF. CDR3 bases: TGCGCCAGCAGCCCGGAGCTAGGGGGAAACACTGAAGCTTTCTTT.

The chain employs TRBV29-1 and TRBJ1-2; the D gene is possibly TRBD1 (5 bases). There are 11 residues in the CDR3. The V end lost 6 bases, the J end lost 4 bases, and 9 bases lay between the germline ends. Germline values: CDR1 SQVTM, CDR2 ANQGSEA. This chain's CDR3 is CSVLTVYGYTF. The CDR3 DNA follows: TGCAGCGTCCTGACAGTCTATGGCTACACCTTC.

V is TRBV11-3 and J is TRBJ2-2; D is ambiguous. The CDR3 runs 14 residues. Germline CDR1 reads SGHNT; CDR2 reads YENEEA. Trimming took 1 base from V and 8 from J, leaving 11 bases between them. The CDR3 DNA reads TGTGCCAGCAGCTTAGGTGGGCTTCGAGGGGAGCTGTTTTTT. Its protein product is CASSLGGLRGELFF.

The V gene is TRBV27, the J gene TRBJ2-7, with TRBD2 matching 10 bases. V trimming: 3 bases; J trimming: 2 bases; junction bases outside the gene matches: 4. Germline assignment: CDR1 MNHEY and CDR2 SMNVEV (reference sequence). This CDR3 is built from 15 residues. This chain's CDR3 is CASSFLAGATYEQYF. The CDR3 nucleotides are TGTGCCAGCAGTTTCCTAGCGGGAGCAACCTACGAGCAGTACTTC.

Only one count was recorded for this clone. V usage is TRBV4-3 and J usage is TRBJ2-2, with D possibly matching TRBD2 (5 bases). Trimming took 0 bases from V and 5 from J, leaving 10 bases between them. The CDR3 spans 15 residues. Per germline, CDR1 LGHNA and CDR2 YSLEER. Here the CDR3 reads CASSQDIGGTGELFF. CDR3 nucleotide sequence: TGCGCCAGCAGCCAAGATATCGGAGGTACCGGGGAGCTGTTTTTT.

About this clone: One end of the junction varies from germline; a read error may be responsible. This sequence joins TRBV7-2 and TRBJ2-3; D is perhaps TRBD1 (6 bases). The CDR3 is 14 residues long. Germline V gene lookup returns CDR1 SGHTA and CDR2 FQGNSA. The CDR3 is CASNQQGRTDTQYF. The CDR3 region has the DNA TGTGCCAGCAACCAACAGGGTCGCACGGATACGCAGTATTTT.

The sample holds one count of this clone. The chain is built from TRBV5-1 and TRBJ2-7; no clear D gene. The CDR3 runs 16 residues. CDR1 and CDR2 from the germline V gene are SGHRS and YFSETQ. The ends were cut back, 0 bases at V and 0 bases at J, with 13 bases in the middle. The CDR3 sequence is CASSLVPGPVSYEQYF. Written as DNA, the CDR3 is TGCGCCAGCAGCTTGGTCCCCGGGCCAGTCTCCTACGAGCAGTACTTC.

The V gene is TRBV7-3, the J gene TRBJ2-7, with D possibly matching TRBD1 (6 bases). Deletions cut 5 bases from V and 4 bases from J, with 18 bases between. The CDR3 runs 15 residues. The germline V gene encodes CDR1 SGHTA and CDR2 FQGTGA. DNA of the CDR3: TGTGCCAGCAGCCCGAGGGCGGACAGACAGTACGAGCAGTACTTC. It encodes CASSPRADRQYEQYF.

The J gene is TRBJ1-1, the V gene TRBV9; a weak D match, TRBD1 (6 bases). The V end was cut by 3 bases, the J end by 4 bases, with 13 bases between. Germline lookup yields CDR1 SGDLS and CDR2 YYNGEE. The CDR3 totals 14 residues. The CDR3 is CASSARQGSTEAFF. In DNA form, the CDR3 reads TGTGCCAGCAGCGCCCGGCAGGGGAGCACTGAAGCTTTCTTT.

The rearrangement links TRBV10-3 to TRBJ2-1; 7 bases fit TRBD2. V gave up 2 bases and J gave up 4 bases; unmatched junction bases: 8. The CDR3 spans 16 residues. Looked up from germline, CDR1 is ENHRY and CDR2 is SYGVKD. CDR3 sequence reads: CAISEPGGITYNEQFF. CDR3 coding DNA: TGTGCCATCAGTGAGCCCGGGGGGATTACATACAATGAGCAGTTCTTC.